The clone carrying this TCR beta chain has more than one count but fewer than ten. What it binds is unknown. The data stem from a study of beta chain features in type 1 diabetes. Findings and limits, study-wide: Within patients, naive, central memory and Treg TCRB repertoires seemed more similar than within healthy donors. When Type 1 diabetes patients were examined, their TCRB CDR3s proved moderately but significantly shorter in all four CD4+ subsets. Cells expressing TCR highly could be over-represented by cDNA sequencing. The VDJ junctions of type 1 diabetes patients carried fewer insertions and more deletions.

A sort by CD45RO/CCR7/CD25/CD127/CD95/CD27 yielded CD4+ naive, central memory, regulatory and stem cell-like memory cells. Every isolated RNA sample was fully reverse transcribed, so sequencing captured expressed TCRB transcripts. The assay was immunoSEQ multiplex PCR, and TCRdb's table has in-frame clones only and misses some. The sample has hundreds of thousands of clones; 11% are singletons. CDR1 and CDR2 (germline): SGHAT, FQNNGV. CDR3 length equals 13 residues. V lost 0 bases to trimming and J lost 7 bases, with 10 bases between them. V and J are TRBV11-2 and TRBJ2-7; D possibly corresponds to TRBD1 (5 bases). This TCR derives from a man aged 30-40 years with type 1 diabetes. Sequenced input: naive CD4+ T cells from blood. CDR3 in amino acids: CASSLDRGREQYF. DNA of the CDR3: TGTGCCAGCAGCTTAGATAGGGGTCGGGAGCAGTACTTC.